A single sample is the source of the 26 T cell receptor beta chains below, sequenced in a study of patients and donors after allogeneic stem cell transplantation. TCRdb reanalysed the RT-PCR reads using MiXCR and keeps one entry per CDR3 protein. The sample contains some 160,000 distinct CDR3 sequences, approximately 25% of which appear only once. Source material: blood, either unsorted or a sorted T cell fraction (not recorded which). Receptors originate from a human donor who was either an allogeneic HSCT recipient or a stem cell or donor lymphocyte infusion donor (not recorded which). It is not recorded whose cells these are; they may come from a transplant donor.

The chain joins TRBV7-3 to TRBJ2-3; TRBD2 matches 11 bases. J was trimmed by 3 bases and V by 5 bases; bases with no gene match: 1. The length of the CDR3 is 14 residues. Germline CDR1 and CDR2: SGHTA and FQGTGA. As DNA, the CDR3 is TGTGCCAGCAGCCGGACTAGCGGGACAGATACGCAGTATTTT. Translated, it gives CASSRTSGTDTQYF.

J is TRBJ2-7 and V is TRBV4-2, with TRBD2 matching over 12 bases. The germline gives CDR1 LGHNA, CDR2 YNFKEQ. V gave up 0 bases and J gave up 3 bases; unmatched junction bases: 0. The CDR3 covers 15 residues. CDR3 nucleotide sequence: TGTGCCAGCAGCCAAGAGACTAGCGGGAGCTACGAGCAGTACTTC. Residues: CASSQETSGSYEQYF.

V usage is TRBV3-1 and J usage is TRBJ2-5; 8 bases line up with TRBD2. Germline lookup yields CDR1 LGHDT and CDR2 YNNKEL (reference sequence). J was trimmed by 2 bases and V by 8 bases; bases with no gene match: 4. CDR3 length: 13 residues. This CDR3 is CASGERGQETQYF. CDR3 nucleotides: TGTGCCAGCGGGGAGCGGGGGCAAGAGACCCAGTACTTC.

This clonotype has ten or more counts. This chain joins TRBV20-1 and TRBJ1-3, with D maybe TRBD1 (5 bases). Trimming removed 0 bases at V and 0 bases at J, with 12 bases between. The CDR3 has 16 amino acids. CDR1 is DFQATT and CDR2 is SNEGSKA in the germline V gene (reference sequence). The CDR3 DNA follows: TGCAGTGCTAGAGAGGGCAGGGATAACTCTGGAAACACCATATATTTT. Translation: CSAREGRDNSGNTIYF.

This clonotype has a handful of counts. V is TRBV12-3 or TRBV12-4 and J is TRBJ2-4, with a possible D match to TRBD2 (6 bases). The CDR3 sequence is 15 residues long. The germline V and J ends were trimmed by 10 bases and 1 base, with 17 bases remaining between them. The CDR3 sequence is CATRAGGLAKNIQYF. As DNA, the CDR3 is TGTGCCACCCGAGCCGGGGGTTTGGCCAAAAACATTCAGTACTTC.

Notes on this clonotype: A clone one base away is much larger, so this may be a read error. The V gene is TRBV2, the J gene TRBJ1-1, with a weak D call TRBD1 (6 bases). Germline values: CDR1 SNHLY, CDR2 FYNNEI. The CDR3 is made up of 11 amino acids. For the CDR3, the DNA is TGTGCCGGCAGGGGGAACACTGAAGCTTTCTTT. Translation: CAGRGNTEAFF. Using reference TRBV2 and TRBJ1-1 for the parts outside the CDR3, the full variable domain is EPEVTQTPSHQVTQMGQEVILRCVPISNHLYFYWYRQILGQKVEFLVSFYNNEISEKSEIFDDQFSVERPDGSNFTLKIRSTKLEDSAMYFCAGRGNTEAFFGQGTRLTVV.

V and J are TRBV11-3 and TRBJ2-3; 7 bases match TRBD2. V dropped 4 bases and J dropped 11; count of bases not matched to a gene: 6. Germline CDR1 SGHNT, CDR2 YENEEA. The CDR3 has 12 amino acids. In DNA, the CDR3 is TGTGCCAGCAGCTCCGGGACTACGTGGCAGTATTTT. Translated, it gives CASSSGTTWQYF.

This rearrangement joins TRBV2 to TRBJ1-5; the D gene is possibly TRBD1 (5 bases). Trimming left V 6 bases short and J 1 base short, with 10 bases between. The CDR3 spans 14 residues. Germline V CDR1 and CDR2: SNHLY, FYNNEI. The CDR3 sequence is CASSNGGSNQPQHF. CDR3 in DNA: TGTGCCAGCAGCAACGGGGGGAGCAATCAGCCCCAGCATTTT.

This clonotype has only a few counts. The chain combines TRBV19 with TRBJ1-2, with D perhaps matching TRBD1 (5 bases). Per germline, CDR1 LNHDA and CDR2 SQIVND (reference sequence). The ends were cut back, 3 bases at V and 5 bases at J, with 19 bases in the middle. This CDR3 has 16 residues. The CDR3 bases are TGTGCCAGTAGTATTGGGACGGCAAGCCTTTCTTATGGCTACACCTTC. Translation gives CASSIGTASLSYGYTF.

This clonotype was counted only a few times. CDR3 amino acids: CASSRSDLVSDGYTF. In nucleotides, the CDR3 is TGTGCCAGCAGCAGATCGGATTTGGTCTCGGATGGCTACACCTTC. This chain joins TRBV7-8 and TRBJ1-2; no firm D call. The V and J ends lost 5 bases and 6 bases respectively, with 19 bases between them. The CDR3 runs 15 residues. Germline CDR1 SGHVS, CDR2 FQNEAQ.

This clonotype came up many times. In DNA, the CDR3 is TGTGCCACCAGTCTCCACGATGGCTATGGCTACACCTTC. It translates to CATSLHDGYGYTF. The chain carries TRBV24-1 and TRBJ1-2; no firm D call. In germline, CDR1 is KGHDR, CDR2 SFDVKD. The CDR3 covers 13 residues. V dropped 6 bases and J dropped 4 bases, with 11 bases sitting between them.

This clonotype appeared a few times. The rearrangement links TRBV7-9 to TRBJ1-1; the D is unclear. V lost 4 bases and J 7 bases, leaving 7 bases between the germline ends. Germline assignment: CDR1 SEHNR and CDR2 FQNEAQ (reference sequence). The CDR3 consists of 11 residues. The chain's CDR3 is CASSSEYEAFF. The DNA for the CDR3 is TGTGCCAGCAGCTCCGAATATGAAGCTTTCTTT.

This clonotype occurred once. The rearrangement joins TRBV27 to TRBJ1-2, with 9 bases lining up with TRBD1. Trimming removed 2 bases from V and 7 bases from J; junction bases left unmatched: 11. Per germline, CDR1 MNHEY and CDR2 SMNVEV (reference sequence). The CDR3 is 16 amino acids. The CDR3: CASSLDFWDRETGYTF. CDR3 in DNA: TGTGCCAGCAGTTTAGACTTTTGGGACAGGGAAACTGGCTACACCTTC.

This clonotype was detected a few times. The chain combines TRBV4-1 with TRBJ1-2; no definite D call. This CDR3 has 17 amino acids. V gave up 0 bases and J gave up 1 base, with 15 bases separating them. Germline V gene data show CDR1 as MGHRA and CDR2 as YSYEKL. CDR3 amino acids: CASSQDGIGSDNYGYTF. In DNA, the CDR3 is TGCGCCAGCAGCCAAGATGGTATCGGCAGTGATAACTATGGCTACACCTTC.

This clonotype turned up a few times. This CDR3 reads CATSDFAGGTGEDTQYF. The CDR3, as DNA: TGTGCCACCAGTGATTTCGCCGGAGGGACAGGGGAAGATACGCAGTATTTT. This rearrangement joins TRBV24-1 to TRBJ2-3; 10 bases match TRBD1. The CDR3 extends over 17 amino acids. Germline V CDR1 and CDR2: KGHDR, SFDVKD. V trimming: 1 base; J trimming: 5 bases; junction bases outside the gene matches: 8.

This clonotype appeared a few times. The germline gene is not matched at one end of the junction; a read error may be the cause. The chain carries TRBV27 and TRBJ1-5; the D is unclear. The CDR3 runs 9 residues. The germline gives CDR1 MNHEY, CDR2 SMNVEV (reference sequence). DNA of the CDR3: TGCCTTCCCAGTCAGCCCCAGCATTTT. It encodes CLPSQPQHF.

This clonotype was seen only a few times. The chain uses TRBV10-3 and TRBJ2-7, with 9 bases matching TRBD2. V lost 10 bases, J lost 6 bases, and 13 bases stayed unmatched. The CDR3 extends over 14 amino acids. Germline CDR1 is ENHRY and CDR2 is SYGVKD. This CDR3 reads CATFTGTSLAEQYF. The CDR3 nucleotides are TGTGCCACTTTTACCGGGACTAGCTTAGCCGAGCAGTACTTC.

This clonotype has only a few counts. The chain employs TRBV5-1 and TRBJ1-2; 9 nucleotides line up with TRBD1. This CDR3 has 14 residues. Germline V gives CDR1 SGHRS, CDR2 YFSETQ. V gave up 3 bases and J gave up 8 bases; unmatched junction bases: 8. The CDR3 nucleotides read TGCGCCAGCAGCTCGTACGGGACAGGGAACGGCTACACCTTC. As protein: CASSSYGTGNGYTF.

The chain employs TRBV10-3 and TRBJ2-1; TRBD1 might be the D (5 bases). Germline lookup yields CDR1 ENHRY and CDR2 SYGVKD. There are 16 residues in the CDR3. The ends were cut back, 0 bases at V and 1 base at J, with 10 bases in the middle. This chain's CDR3 is CAISESYPGSYNEQFF. CDR3 DNA sequence: TGTGCCATCAGTGAGTCGTACCCAGGGTCCTACAATGAGCAGTTCTTC.

The chain couples TRBV7-9 to TRBJ1-4; possible D gene TRBD1, 5 bases. The CDR3 spans 18 residues. Germline values: CDR1 SEHNR, CDR2 FQNEAQ (reference sequence). Between the trimmed V and J ends, which lost 1 base and 4 bases, there was a span of 19 bases. This CDR3 reads CASSLERGIRLNNEKLFF. CDR3 DNA: TGTGCCAGCAGCTTAGAACGGGGGATACGCTTAAATAATGAAAAACTGTTTTTT.

The chain recombines TRBV12-5 with TRBJ1-1; D might be TRBD1 (5 bases). Looked up from germline, CDR1 is LGHNT and CDR2 is FRNRAP. V lost 2 bases and J 5 bases, leaving 9 bases between the germline ends. CDR3 length: 13 residues. The CDR3 DNA sequence: TGTGCTAGTGGTTTGTGGGGGTGGACTGAAGCTTTCTTT. Amino acid sequence: CASGLWGWTEAFF.

The J gene is TRBJ2-3, the V gene TRBV20-1, with 14 bases matching TRBD2. V gave up 3 bases and J gave up 5 bases; unmatched junction bases: 7. This CDR3 is 16 amino acids long. Germline V lookup: CDR1 DFQATT, CDR2 SNEGSKA (reference sequence). This CDR3 reads CSARGTSGRERDTQYF. CDR3 nucleotides: TGCAGTGCTAGGGGGACTAGCGGGAGAGAAAGAGATACGCAGTATTTT.

The V gene is TRBV7-2, the J gene TRBJ1-4, with 7 bases that match TRBD1. Germline V gene lookup returns CDR1 SGHTA and CDR2 FQGNSA. Trimming at V came to 4 bases and at J to 5 bases, leaving 10 bases not matched to a gene. The CDR3 sequence is 16 residues long. The CDR3 spells CASSSPWTGINEKLFF. CDR3 bases: TGTGCCAGCAGCTCCCCCTGGACAGGAATAAATGAAAAACTGTTTTTT.

This clonotype was recorded at least ten times. V usage is TRBV2 and J usage is TRBJ1-6; no clear D. Germline V gene lookup returns CDR1 SNHLY and CDR2 FYNNEI. The germline V and J ends were trimmed by 2 bases and 4 bases, with 12 bases remaining between them. The length of the CDR3 is 16 residues. CDR3 region: CASSEIGSKYNSPLHF. Written as DNA, the CDR3 is TGTGCCAGCAGTGAAATAGGCAGCAAATATAATTCACCCCTCCACTTT. The full variable domain, rest sourced from reference TRBV2 and TRBJ1-6, is EPEVTQTPSHQVTQMGQEVILRCVPISNHLYFYWYRQILGQKVEFLVSFYNNEISEKSEIFDDQFSVERPDGSNFTLKIRSTKLEDSAMYFCASSEIGSKYNSPLHFGNGTRLTVT.

There are many counts of this clonotype. Here the CDR3 DNA reads TGCAGTGCTAGTCTCGTTGAGGGGAGCTCCTATAATTCACCCCTCCACTTT. As protein: CSASLVEGSSYNSPLHF. The gene calls are TRBV20-1 and TRBJ1-6, with D possibly matching TRBD1 (5 bases). This CDR3 region has 17 residues. V was trimmed by 3 bases and J by 0 bases, leaving 15 bases between them. Germline V gives CDR1 DFQATT, CDR2 SNEGSKA (reference sequence).

This clonotype was picked up a small number of times. The chain employs TRBV7-8 and TRBJ2-4; a possible D gene is TRBD2 (5 bases). The CDR3 sequence is 14 residues long. The germline gives CDR1 SGHVS, CDR2 FQNEAQ. V was trimmed by 5 bases and J by 1 base, leaving 9 bases between them. The CDR3 here is CASSPGKAKNIQYF. The CDR3 DNA sequence: TGTGCCAGCAGCCCCGGGAAGGCCAAAAACATTCAGTACTTC.